One T cell receptor beta chain is described in this entry. One end of the junction does not line up with germline, which may come from a read error. CDR1 and CDR2 from the germline V gene are SEHNR and FQNEAQ (reference sequence). The CDR3 is 16 residues long. These data are taken from a study of blood T cells in healthy people across ages. It was with a sample-barcoded 5' primer and a J-beta primer mix that a second PCR of roughly 7 to 12 cycles was run. TCRdb fed the 5' RACE reads into MiXCR, producing one record per CDR3 protein. The sample lists around 990,000 distinct CDR3 sequences; approximately 26% were seen once. The same data also contributed to another study, on T cells of mothers and their children.

This receptor was obtained from a girl aged 2-10 years in good health. The V and J genes are TRBV7-9 and TRBJ2-1, with 9 bases matching TRBD2. The sequencing sample was made of blood. The CDR3, as DNA: TGTGCCAGCAGTTCGGGACTAGCAGTAACCTACAATGAGCTGTTCTTC. Translated, it gives CASSSGLAVTYNELFF.